The 18 T cell receptor beta chains given below trace back to one sample, sequenced in a study of T cell changes during pregnancy in multiple sclerosis. TCRdb's table, derived via immunoSEQ multiplex PCR, lists solely in-frame clones and lacks some. Among about 40,000 clones listed, roughly 90% were seen once. The sequenced sample was CD8+ T cells from peripheral blood mononuclear cells, obtained in the first trimester of pregnancy. Receptors originate from a female donor with multiple sclerosis, enrolled in a pregnancy study.

The gene calls are TRBV2 and TRBJ1-5, with 10 bases that match TRBD1. CDR1 and CDR2 (germline): SNHLY, FYNNEI. The CDR3 contains 16 residues. V was clipped by 5 bases and J by 6 bases; unmatched bases: 10. The CDR3 DNA sequence: TGTGCCAGCAGTTTTGTCGGACAGGGGGGAGGTCAGCCCCAGCATTTT. Translated, it gives CASSFVGQGGGQPQHF.

V is TRBV2 and J is TRBJ1-2, with TRBD1 matching 10 bases. The CDR3 has 14 amino acids. The germline CDR1 and CDR2 sequences are SNHLY and FYNNEI. V lost 7 bases to trimming and J lost 5 bases; unmatched junction nucleotides: 7. The CDR3 sequence is CASITDRGRYGYTF. DNA of the CDR3: TGTGCCAGCATCACAGACAGGGGGCGTTATGGCTACACCTTC.

This chain joins TRBV9 and TRBJ1-2, with D unresolved. With 0 bases removed from V and 8 bases from J, the gap between germline ends came to 8 bases. Germline assignment: CDR1 SGDLS and CDR2 YYNGEE. The CDR3 sequence is 12 residues long. CDR3 region: CASSVVGKGYTF. The CDR3, as DNA: TGTGCCAGCAGCGTAGTCGGGAAAGGCTACACCTTC. The variable domain in full, completed from reference TRBV9 and TRBJ1-2, reads DSGVTQTPKHLITATGQRVTLRCSPRSGDLSVYWYQQSLDQGLQFLIQYYNGEERAKGNILERFSAQQFPDLHSELNLSSLELGDSALYFCASSVVGKGYTFGSGTRLTVV.

This chain uses TRBV6-6 with TRBJ1-5; TRBD1 matches 8 bases. With 10 bases clipped from V and 0 bases from J, the junction kept 5 bases outside the gene matches. This CDR3 has 14 amino acids. Germline-derived CDR1 and CDR2 are MNHNY and SVGAGI (reference sequence). The CDR3 sequence is CATSTGDSNQPQHF. CDR3 DNA: TGTGCCACTTCGACAGGGGATAGCAATCAGCCCCAGCATTTT.

This sequence joins TRBV9 and TRBJ1-1, with 7 nucleotides matching TRBD1. The germline V gene has CDR1 SGDLS and CDR2 YYNGEE. Trimming removed 5 bases from V and 3 bases from J; junction bases left unmatched: 4. The CDR3 runs to 13 residues. The CDR3 DNA is TGTGCCAGCAGTGCTACAGGGGACACTGAAGCTTTCTTT. Translating gives CASSATGDTEAFF.

The chain has TRBV30 and TRBJ2-6; D might be TRBD1 (5 bases). In germline, CDR1 is GTSNPN, CDR2 SVGIG (reference sequence). The CDR3 runs to 15 residues. The V gene lost 0 bases and the J gene lost 2 bases, with 8 bases spanning the gap. This chain's CDR3 is CAWSVPGTGANVLTF. CDR3 DNA sequence: TGTGCCTGGAGTGTACCAGGGACTGGGGCCAACGTCCTGACTTTC. Full variable domain (outside the CDR3, taken from reference TRBV30 and TRBJ2-6): SQTIHQWPATLVQPVGSPLSLECTVEGTSNPNLYWYRQAAGRGLQLLFYSVGIGQISSEVPQNLSASRPQDRQFILSSKKLLLSDSGFYLCAWSVPGTGANVLTFGAGSRLTVL.

The V gene is TRBV7-3, the J gene TRBJ2-5; 9 nucleotides line up with TRBD2. Looked up from germline, CDR1 is SGHTA and CDR2 is FQGTGA. V dropped 1 base and J dropped 4; count of bases not matched to a gene: 4. This CDR3 has 15 amino acids. The CDR3 region is CASSLSGGAIETQYF. CDR3 DNA sequence: TGTGCCAGCAGCTTAAGCGGGGGGGCCATAGAGACCCAGTACTTC.

The V and J genes are TRBV10-3 and TRBJ1-5; D not resolved. The CDR3 has 14 residues. Trimming stripped 2 bases from V and 7 bases from J, with 12 bases between. CDR1 and CDR2 from the germline V gene are ENHRY and SYGVKD. The CDR3 DNA sequence: TGTGCCATCAGTGAGACCCCGGGTAACCAGCCCCAGCATTTT. It specifies CAISETPGNQPQHF.

The rearrangement links TRBV7-2 to TRBJ1-3, with no clear D. The CDR3 runs to 15 residues. Germline V gene lookup returns CDR1 SGHTA and CDR2 FQGNSA. Between the trimmed V and J ends, which lost 4 bases and 0 bases, there was a span of 10 bases. The CDR3 bases are TGTGCCAGCAGCTCGACGGGAGCCTCTGGAAACACCATATATTTT. Amino acids: CASSSTGASGNTIYF.

The V call is TRBV5-1, the J call TRBJ2-7, with a weak D call TRBD2 (6 bases). Germline V gene lookup returns CDR1 SGHRS and CDR2 YFSETQ. The V end was cut by 4 bases, the J end by 1 base, with 12 bases between. This CDR3 has 14 amino acids. CDR3: CASSGTGGSYEQYF. As DNA, the CDR3 is TGCGCCAGCAGCGGAACCGGAGGGTCCTACGAGCAGTACTTC.

The chain is built from TRBV27 and TRBJ2-7; D may be TRBD1 (5 bases). Germline V gene data show CDR1 as MNHEY and CDR2 as SMNVEV (reference sequence). Trimming removed 3 bases from V and 3 bases from J, with 12 bases in between. The CDR3 covers 14 residues. This CDR3 reads CASSLQGILYEQYF. The CDR3 DNA reads TGTGCCAGCAGTTTGCAGGGAATTCTCTACGAGCAGTACTTC.

V and J are TRBV5-6 and TRBJ2-3; 7 bases align to TRBD1. The germline V gene has CDR1 SGHDT and CDR2 YYEEEE. Trimming took 3 bases from V and 7 from J; bases not matched to a gene: 11. The CDR3 runs to 15 residues. CDR3 sequence (DNA): TGTGCCAGCAGCTGGGGTAGGGGGCCCGCGAATACGCAGTATTTT. Its translation: CASSWGRGPANTQYF.

This chain uses TRBV29-1 with TRBJ2-1, with 10 positions matching TRBD2. The CDR3 has 16 amino acids. Looked up from germline, CDR1 is SQVTM and CDR2 is ANQGSEA. V shed 2 bases and J 4 bases; nucleotides not matched to a gene: 8. CDR3: CSVEMSGGAGYNEQFF. The CDR3, as DNA: TGCAGCGTTGAAATGAGCGGGGGGGCCGGTTACAATGAGCAGTTCTTC.

V usage is TRBV11-2 and J usage is TRBJ1-2; a weak D match, TRBD1 (5 bases). Germline V lookup: CDR1 SGHAT, CDR2 FQNNGV. Trimming removed 5 bases from V and 6 bases from J, with 22 bases in between. CDR3 length: 16 residues. The CDR3 spells CASSPPAPGGRDGYTF. CDR3 nucleotide sequence: TGTGCCAGCAGCCCCCCGGCTCCGGGGGGACGCGATGGCTACACCTTC.

J is TRBJ2-1 and V is TRBV7-3; D is unresolved. The CDR3 covers 13 residues. Germline V gives CDR1 SGHTA, CDR2 FQGTGA. V was trimmed by 5 bases and J by 7 bases, leaving 12 bases between them. The CDR3 DNA reads as TGTGCCAGCAGCCTTCTTAGTACTAATGAGCAGTTCTTC. Protein product: CASSLLSTNEQFF.

The V and J genes are TRBV9 and TRBJ1-4; a weak D match, TRBD1 (6 bases). The length of the CDR3 is 14 residues. V lost 4 bases and J 6 bases, leaving 13 bases between the germline ends. Germline-derived CDR1 and CDR2 are SGDLS and YYNGEE. The CDR3 sequence is CASSWGGGDEKLFF. The CDR3 DNA reads as TGTGCCAGCAGCTGGGGGGGCGGGGATGAAAAACTGTTTTTT.

DNA for the CDR3: TGTGCCAGCAGTTTATTTTCAGCGAGCTCCTACAATGAGCAGTTCTTC. Protein: CASSLFSASSYNEQFF. V usage is TRBV27 and J usage is TRBJ2-1; D gene uncertain. This CDR3 is built from 16 residues. The germline gives CDR1 MNHEY, CDR2 SMNVEV (reference sequence). The V end was cut by 1 base, the J end by 0 bases, with 10 bases between.

The V call is TRBV6-5, the J call TRBJ2-7, with TRBD1 identical over 8 bases. CDR3 length: 15 residues. Germline lookup yields CDR1 MNHEY and CDR2 SVGAGI. V lost 9 bases to trimming and J lost 1 base; unmatched junction nucleotides: 11. The CDR3 protein is CASTAYDRGSYEQYF. CDR3 nucleotides: TGTGCCAGTACCGCTTACGACAGGGGATCCTACGAGCAGTACTTC.